This T cell receptor (beta chain) was captured in a study of cytomegalovirus exposure and HLA in healthy donors. Study-wide results and limits: A later analysis reportedly found fewer N-insertions in an Asian-associated ancestry cluster than the roughly 670-donor mean. Per a prior analysis, the majority of TCR beta V segments were productive roughly 90% or roughly 30% of the time.

Donors in the study were healthy people who gave bone marrow. The PCR employed 60 Vbeta primers together with 13 Jbeta primers. The repertoire was sequenced with immunoSEQ multiplex PCR; TCRdb's copy has only in-frame clones and lacks some. The table shows 200,000 or so clones, with 75% to 80% occurring only once. The germline V and J ends were trimmed by 0 bases and 5 bases, with 11 bases remaining between them. CDR1 is MNHEY and CDR2 is SMNVEV in the germline V gene (reference sequence). The CDR3 runs to 14 residues. As concerns this clone: The antigen is undetermined.

This clonotype originated in a woman aged 25 to 39 in good health and CMV-seropositive. The gene calls are TRBV27 and TRBJ2-7, with TRBD2 as a possible D gene (5 bases). Sequencing was carried out using PBMCs. The CDR3: CASSLSKGVDEQYF. CDR3 DNA: TGTGCCAGCAGTTTATCGAAGGGAGTCGACGAGCAGTACTTC.